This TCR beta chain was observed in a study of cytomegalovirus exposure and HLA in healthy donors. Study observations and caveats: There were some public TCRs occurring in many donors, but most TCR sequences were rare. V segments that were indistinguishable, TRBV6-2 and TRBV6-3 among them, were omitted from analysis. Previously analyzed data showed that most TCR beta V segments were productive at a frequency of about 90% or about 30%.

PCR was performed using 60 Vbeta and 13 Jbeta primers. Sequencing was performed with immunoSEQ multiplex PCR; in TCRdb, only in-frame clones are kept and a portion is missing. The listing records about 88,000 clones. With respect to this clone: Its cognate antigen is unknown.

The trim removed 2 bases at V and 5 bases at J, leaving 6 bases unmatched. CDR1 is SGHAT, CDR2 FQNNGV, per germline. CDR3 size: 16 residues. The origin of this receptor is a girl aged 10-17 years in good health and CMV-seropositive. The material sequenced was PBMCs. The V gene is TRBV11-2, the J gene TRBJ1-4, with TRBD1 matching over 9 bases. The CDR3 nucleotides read TGTGCCAGCAGCTTACTAACCGGGACAGGGAATGAAAAACTGTTTTTT. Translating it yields CASSLLTGTGNEKLFF.